The rows below give T cell receptor beta chains drawn from one sample of a study of T cell responses to AZD1222 COVID-19 vaccine. Only in-frame clones appear in the TCRdb table, and some are missing; sequencing was by immunoSEQ multiplex PCR. The table records nearly 200,000 clones, over 85% of them present only once. The sequencing used peripheral blood, collected 28 days after the second AZD1222 dose. Receptor source: an adult who received the AZD1222 COVID-19 vaccine. Both conserved end residues are part of each CDR3. The order of the fields is CDR3 DNA, CDR3 protein, V gene, clone size, D gene, J gene. The D gene is left open where the match is weak. Clone size is not always given. Where it is, it says once, few, many or a class for expanded clones.

CDR3nt: TGCGCCAGCAGCTTGGGGGCCGGGACAGGGTACGAGCAGTACTTC
CDR3aa: CASSLGAGTGYEQYF
v_gene: TRBV5-1
abundance: NA
d_gene: TRBD1
j_gene: TRBJ2-7

CDR3nt: TGTGCCAGCTCACCTTCACCGGTGGTAAACACTGAAGCTTTCTTT
CDR3aa: CASSPSPVVNTEAFF
v_gene: TRBV18
abundance: NA
d_gene: NA
j_gene: TRBJ1-1

CDR3nt: TGTGCCAGCAGTTACTCGAGAACAGAAGCTTTCTTT
CDR3aa: CASSYSRTEAFF
v_gene: TRBV6-2/TRBV6-3
abundance: NA
d_gene: NA
j_gene: TRBJ1-1

CDR3nt: TGTGCCCGGAGGGGGAGGGACACTGAAGCTTTCTTT
CDR3aa: CARRGRDTEAFF
v_gene: TRBV6-5
abundance: NA
d_gene: NA
j_gene: TRBJ1-1

CDR3nt: TGTGCCAGCAGCCCGCAGGGGTACTCCTACGAGCAGTACTTC
CDR3aa: CASSPQGYSYEQYF
v_gene: TRBV7-3
abundance: few
d_gene: NA
j_gene: TRBJ2-7

CDR3nt: TGTGCCAGCAGCTCCCGGACAGGAGGGGAGACCCAGTACTTC
CDR3aa: CASSSRTGGETQYF
v_gene: TRBV7-7
abundance: NA
d_gene: NA
j_gene: TRBJ2-5

CDR3nt: TGTGCCAGCACCAACCTCTCGACAGCGAACTATGGCTACACCTTC
CDR3aa: CASTNLSTANYGYTF
v_gene: TRBV27
abundance: few
d_gene: NA
j_gene: TRBJ1-2

CDR3nt: TGTGCCAGCAGCCCAGGAGGGGGGACTGGAAACACCATATATTTT
CDR3aa: CASSPGGGTGNTIYF
v_gene: TRBV9
abundance: NA
d_gene: NA
j_gene: TRBJ1-3

CDR3nt: TGCGCCAGCAGATCCGGGACAGGGGATTCCTACGAGCAGTACTTC
CDR3aa: CASRSGTGDSYEQYF
v_gene: TRBV5-1
abundance: NA
d_gene: TRBD1
j_gene: TRBJ2-7

CDR3nt: TGTGCCAGCTCACCGACAGGACGGGAGGGCTACACCTTC
CDR3aa: CASSPTGREGYTF
v_gene: TRBV18
abundance: few
d_gene: NA
j_gene: TRBJ1-2

CDR3nt: TGTGCCAGCAGCGGTGGATTAGCGGGTCAAGAGACCCAGTACTTC
CDR3aa: CASSGGLAGQETQYF
v_gene: TRBV6-5
abundance: NA
d_gene: TRBD2
j_gene: TRBJ2-5

CDR3nt: TGCGCCAGCAGCGGGGACCCTCGTCAGCCCCAGCATTTT
CDR3aa: CASSGDPRQPQHF
v_gene: TRBV4-1
abundance: few
d_gene: NA
j_gene: TRBJ1-5

CDR3nt: TGTGCCAGTAGTATCCGAGTCAGCAAGAACACTGAAGCTTTCTTT
CDR3aa: CASSIRVSKNTEAFF
v_gene: TRBV19
abundance: NA
d_gene: NA
j_gene: TRBJ1-1

CDR3nt: TGTGCCAGCAAACGGGACCCGACGGATGAAAAACTGTTTTTT
CDR3aa: CASKRDPTDEKLFF
v_gene: TRBV6-5
abundance: NA
d_gene: NA
j_gene: TRBJ1-4

CDR3nt: TGTGCCAGTAGTGCCGGACAGGGAACCCCGCTCCACTTT
CDR3aa: CASSAGQGTPLHF
v_gene: TRBV19
abundance: few
d_gene: TRBD1
j_gene: TRBJ1-6

CDR3nt: TGTGCCAGCAGCTTGGCGGGGGTGTCTAGCTATGGCTACACCTTC
CDR3aa: CASSLAGVSSYGYTF
v_gene: TRBV5-8
abundance: NA
d_gene: NA
j_gene: TRBJ1-2

CDR3nt: TGTGCCAGCAGCCAGGCGGGGGGAACCTACGAGCAGTACTTC
CDR3aa: CASSQAGGTYEQYF
v_gene: TRBV6-5
abundance: once
d_gene: TRBD2
j_gene: TRBJ2-7

CDR3nt: TGTGCCAGCAGCCTATACTCGGACAGAAGCTCCTACGAGCAGTACTTC
CDR3aa: CASSLYSDRSSYEQYF
v_gene: TRBV27
abundance: NA
d_gene: NA
j_gene: TRBJ2-7

CDR3nt: TGCGCCAGCAGCTTGGCCGGGGGGATGTCCGGGGAGCTGTTTTTT
CDR3aa: CASSLAGGMSGELFF
v_gene: TRBV5-1
abundance: NA
d_gene: TRBD2
j_gene: TRBJ2-2

CDR3nt: TGTGCCAGCTCACGGGACCGAAGCTCCTACAATGAGCAGTTCTTC
CDR3aa: CASSRDRSSYNEQFF
v_gene: TRBV18
abundance: NA
d_gene: NA
j_gene: TRBJ2-1

CDR3nt: TGTGCCAGCAGCTTGGGTCGACAGGGCTATAATTCACCCCTCCACTTT
CDR3aa: CASSLGRQGYNSPLHF
v_gene: TRBV5-8
abundance: NA
d_gene: TRBD1
j_gene: TRBJ1-6

CDR3nt: TGTGCCAGCAGCCCAGGGGGCACCTATGGCTACACCTTC
CDR3aa: CASSPGGTYGYTF
v_gene: TRBV12-3/TRBV12-4
abundance: NA
d_gene: TRBD1
j_gene: TRBJ1-2

CDR3nt: TGTGCCAGTAGTATGGCGTCGGCCTTTGGAGGAGAGCAGTACTTC
CDR3aa: CASSMASAFGGEQYF
v_gene: TRBV19
abundance: NA
d_gene: NA
j_gene: TRBJ2-7

CDR3nt: TGTGCCAGCAGTGTGGGGTTTGTAACTTTCTTT
CDR3aa: CASSVGFVTFF
v_gene: TRBV5-6
abundance: once
d_gene: NA
j_gene: TRBJ1-1

CDR3nt: TGTGCCAGCAGGGGGGGACAGACGTGGTACGAGCAGTACTTC
CDR3aa: CASRGGQTWYEQYF
v_gene: TRBV28
abundance: few
d_gene: NA
j_gene: TRBJ2-7

CDR3nt: TGTGCCAGCAGCTTAGGACTAGCGGGGGGCAGGGATGAGCAGTTCTTC
CDR3aa: CASSLGLAGGRDEQFF
v_gene: TRBV7-7
abundance: NA
d_gene: TRBD2
j_gene: TRBJ2-1

CDR3nt: TGTGCCAGCAGCTTCGCCGGGAGAAATGGCTACACCTTC
CDR3aa: CASSFAGRNGYTF
v_gene: TRBV7-9
abundance: NA
d_gene: NA
j_gene: TRBJ1-2